There are many counts of the clone carrying this T cell receptor (beta chain). The ends were cut back, 7 bases at V and 6 bases at J, with 13 bases in the middle. CDR1 SEHNR and CDR2 FQNEAQ come from the germline V gene (reference sequence). The CDR3 is made up of 12 amino acids. The data belong to a study of T cells in Graves' hyperthyroidism and ophthalmopathy. Background on the study: Peripheral blood draws took place at initial diagnosis, ahead of any treatment.

It was RNA transcripts that yielded the amplified TCR beta CDR3 regions. TCR CDR3 regions were first amplified by RT-PCR with HTBI primers. TCRdb analysed the multiplex PCR reads with MiXCR anew, one entry per CDR3 protein. The sample records roughly 630,000 distinct CDR3 sequences, less than 20% being singletons. Diagnosis of hyperthyroidism was new in patients aged 18 to 65, and its duration was under 2 months. Diagnosing involved the use of clinical symptoms, serum thyroxine and TRAb, thyroid ultrasound and orbital computed tomography. Extraction of PBMCs used roughly 9.6 ml of fresh peripheral blood.

The rearrangement joins TRBV7-9 to TRBJ2-7, with a possible D match to TRBD2 (5 bases). Input material: blood. The sequence was collected from a woman aged 30 to 39 with Graves' hyperthyroidism. Here the CDR3 reads CASTWGATEQYF. CDR3 DNA sequence: TGTGCCAGCACCTGGGGAGCAACCGAGCAGTACTTC.